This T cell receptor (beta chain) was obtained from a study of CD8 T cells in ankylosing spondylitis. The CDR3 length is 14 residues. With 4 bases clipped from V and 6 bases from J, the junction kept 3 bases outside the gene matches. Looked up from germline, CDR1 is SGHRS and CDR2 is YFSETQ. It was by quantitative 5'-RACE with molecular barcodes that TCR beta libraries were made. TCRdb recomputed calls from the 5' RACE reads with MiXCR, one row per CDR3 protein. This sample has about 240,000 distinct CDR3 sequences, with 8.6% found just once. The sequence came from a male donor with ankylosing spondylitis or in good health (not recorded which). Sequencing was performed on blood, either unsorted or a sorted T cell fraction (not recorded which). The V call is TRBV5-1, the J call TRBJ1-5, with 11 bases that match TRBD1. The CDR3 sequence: CASSAGQGGQPQHF. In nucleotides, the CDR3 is TGCGCCAGCAGCGCGGGACAGGGGGGTCAGCCCCAGCATTTT. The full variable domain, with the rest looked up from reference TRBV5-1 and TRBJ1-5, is KAGVTQTPRYLIKTRGQQVTLSCSPISGHRSVSWYQQTPGQGLQFLFEYFSETQRNKGNFPGRFSGRQFSNSRSEMNVSTLELGDSALYLCASSAGQGGQPQHFGDGTRLSIL.